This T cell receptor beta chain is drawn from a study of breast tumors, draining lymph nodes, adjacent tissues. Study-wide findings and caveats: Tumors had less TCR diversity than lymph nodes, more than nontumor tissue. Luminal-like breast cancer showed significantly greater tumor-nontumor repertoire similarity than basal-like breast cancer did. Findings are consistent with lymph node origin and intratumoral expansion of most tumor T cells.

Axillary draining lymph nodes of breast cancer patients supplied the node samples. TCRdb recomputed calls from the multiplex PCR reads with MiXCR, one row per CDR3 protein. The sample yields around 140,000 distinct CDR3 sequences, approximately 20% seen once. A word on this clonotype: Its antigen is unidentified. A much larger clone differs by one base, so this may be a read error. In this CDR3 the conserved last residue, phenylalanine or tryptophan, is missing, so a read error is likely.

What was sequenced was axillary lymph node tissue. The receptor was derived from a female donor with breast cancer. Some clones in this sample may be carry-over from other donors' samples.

The CDR3: CASRIPGTYEQYS. The DNA for the CDR3 is TGTGCCAGTAGAATCCCGGGGACTTACGAGCAGTACTCC. The chain carries TRBV19 and TRBJ2-7; weak D call: TRBD2 (6 bases). The CDR3 covers 13 residues. Germline V lookup: CDR1 LNHDA, CDR2 SQIVND (reference sequence). The V gene lost 6 bases and the J gene lost 4 bases, with 13 bases spanning the gap.